This TCR beta chain was obtained from a study of response to subunit inactivated influenza vaccine. Overall study results and limits: Authors suggested that a seasonal influenza vaccination recruits few new T cells each time.

A word on this clonotype: Its specificity is not known.

CDR3 length: 13 residues. V shed 1 base and J shed 9 bases, with 10 bases lying between them. MiXCR, applied by TCRdb to the RT-PCR reads, yields one record per CDR3 protein. The sample lists around 570,000 distinct CDR3 sequences; approximately 7.1% were seen once. The chain combines TRBV12-3 or TRBV12-4 with TRBJ2-1; D is tentatively TRBD1 or TRBD2 (5 bases each). The starting material was PBMCs from blood, obtained less than 30 months after vaccination. This TCR was recovered from a man aged 45-69 years who received an inactivated influenza vaccine. CDR3 sequence (DNA): TGTGCCAGCAGTTTAGGGGACGAGGGTGAGCAGTTCTTC. It specifies CASSLGDEGEQFF.